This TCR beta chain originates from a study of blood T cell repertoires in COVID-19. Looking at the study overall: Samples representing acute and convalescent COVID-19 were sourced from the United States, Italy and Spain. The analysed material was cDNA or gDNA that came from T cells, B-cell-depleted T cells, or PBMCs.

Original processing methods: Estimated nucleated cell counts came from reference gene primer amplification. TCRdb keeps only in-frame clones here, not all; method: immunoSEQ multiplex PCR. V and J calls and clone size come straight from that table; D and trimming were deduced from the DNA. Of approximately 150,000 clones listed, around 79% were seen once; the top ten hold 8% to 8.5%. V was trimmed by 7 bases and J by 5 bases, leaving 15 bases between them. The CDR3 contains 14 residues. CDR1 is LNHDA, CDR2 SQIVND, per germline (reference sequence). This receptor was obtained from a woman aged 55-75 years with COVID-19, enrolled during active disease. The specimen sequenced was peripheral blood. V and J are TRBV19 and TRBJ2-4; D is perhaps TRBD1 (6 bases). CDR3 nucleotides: TGTGCCAGTACCTATCTGGGGGCAGAAAACATTCAGTACTTC. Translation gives CASTYLGAENIQYF.